One and the same sample provided the 9 T cell receptor beta chains below, sequenced in a study of blood T cell repertoires in COVID-19. Data came from immunoSEQ multiplex PCR; TCRdb stores just in-frame clones and leaves some out. The sample comprises 110,000 to 150,000 clones, just over 85% of which are singletons, and about 4.4% rests with the top ten. Sequenced material: PBMCs or T cells enriched from blood (not recorded which). The receptors here all came from a man between 45 and 60 years old who had recovered from COVID-19.

The count of this clone is one. The chain is built from TRBV5-5 and TRBJ2-3, with TRBD2 identical over 9 bases. CDR3 length: 14 residues. The ends lost 6 bases at V and 3 bases at J; junction bases unmatched: 5. Germline V CDR1 and CDR2: SGHKS, YYEKEE (reference sequence). In DNA, the CDR3 is TGTGCCAGCACCCCCCTAGCGGGAACAGATACGCAGTATTTT. Translated: CASTPLAGTDTQYF.

The rearrangement links TRBV5-1 to TRBJ1-6; 10 bases align to TRBD1. With 4 bases clipped from V and 7 bases from J, the junction kept 2 bases outside the gene matches. The CDR3 extends over 14 amino acids. Germline CDR1 is SGHRS and CDR2 is YFSETQ. Here the CDR3 DNA reads TGCGCCAGCAGCGGGGGACAGGGGAATTCACCCCTCCACTTT. It codes for CASSGGQGNSPLHF.

The V and J genes are TRBV3-1 (or the pseudogene TRBV3-2) and TRBJ1-4; D might be TRBD1 (5 bases). V was cut by 5 bases and J by 8 bases, with 12 bases left in between. CDR1 and CDR2 (germline): LGHDT, YNNKEL (reference sequence). The CDR3 length is 13 residues. The DNA of the CDR3 is TGTGCCAGCAGCTCGGTCTCAGGGGAAAAACTGTTTTTT. Translating gives CASSSVSGEKLFF.

This chain joins TRBV6-5 and TRBJ1-3, with 9 bases aligning to TRBD1. CDR3 length: 15 amino acids. CDR1 MNHEY and CDR2 SVGAGI come from the germline V gene. V lost 5 bases and J lost 1; bases outside the gene matches: 3. Here the CDR3 reads CASSRDRVSGNTIYF. In DNA form, the CDR3 reads TGTGCCAGCAGTAGGGACAGGGTTTCTGGAAACACCATATATTTT.

The chain combines TRBV5-8 with TRBJ2-3; 16 bases match TRBD2. Per germline, CDR1 SGHTS and CDR2 YDEGEE. J lost 2 bases, V lost 4 bases, and 4 bases had no gene match. The CDR3 loop spans 17 amino acids. The DNA for the CDR3 is TGTGCCAGCAGCACCGGGACTAGCGGGAGGGCCACAGATACGCAGTATTTT. Amino acid sequence: CASSTGTSGRATDTQYF.

The chain links TRBV7-9 to TRBJ1-2; weak D call: TRBD1 (6 bases). Trimming took off 1 base at V and 6 bases at J, with 12 bases between the two ends. This CDR3 is 14 amino acids long. Per the germline V gene, CDR1 is SEHNR and CDR2 is FQNEAQ (reference sequence). As DNA, the CDR3 is TGTGCCAGCAGCTTAGGGACAGTTTGGGATGGCTACACCTTC. As protein: CASSLGTVWDGYTF.

This clone came up a few times. The chain is built from TRBV5-6 and TRBJ2-2; 7 positions match TRBD1. CDR1 and CDR2 (germline): SGHDT, YYEEEE. With V trimmed by 7 bases and J by 1 base, 10 bases remained unmatched. The CDR3 has 16 amino acids. Here the CDR3 reads CASQTGVVRNTGELFF. The CDR3 DNA reads TGTGCCAGCCAAACAGGGGTGGTACGGAACACCGGGGAGCTGTTTTTT.

This clone was counted a single time. This sequence joins TRBV12-2 and TRBJ2-7; TRBD2, the table's D call, lacks a check against the DNA. TRBV12-2 is a known pseudogene. The CDR3 is 19 residues long. CDR3 loop: CASRLVRPSRDCSSYEQYV. In DNA form, the CDR3 reads TGTGCAAGTCGCTTAGTGCGTCCGTCCCGGGACTGCAGCTCCTACGAGCAGTACGTC.

The V and J genes are TRBV13 and TRBJ1-3, with D unclear. Between the trimmed V and J ends, which lost 0 bases and 4 bases, there was a span of 7 bases. CDR3 length: 14 amino acids. Germline V gene sequence: CDR1 PRHDT, CDR2 FYEKMQ (reference sequence). The CDR3: CASSLGAAGNTIYF. CDR3 in DNA: TGTGCCAGCAGCTTAGGGGCGGCCGGAAACACCATATATTTT.